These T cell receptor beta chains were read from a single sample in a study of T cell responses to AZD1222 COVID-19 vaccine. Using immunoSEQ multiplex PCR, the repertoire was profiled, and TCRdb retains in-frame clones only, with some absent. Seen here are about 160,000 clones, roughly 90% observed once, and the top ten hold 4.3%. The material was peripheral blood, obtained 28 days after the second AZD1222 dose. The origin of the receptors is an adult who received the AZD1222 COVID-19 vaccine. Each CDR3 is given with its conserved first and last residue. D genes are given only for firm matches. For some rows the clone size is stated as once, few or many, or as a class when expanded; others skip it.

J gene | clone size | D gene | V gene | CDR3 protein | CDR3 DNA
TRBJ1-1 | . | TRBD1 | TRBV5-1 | CASSGGTGVETEAFF | TGCGCCAGCAGCGGGGGGACAGGGGTGGAAACTGAAGCTTTCTTT
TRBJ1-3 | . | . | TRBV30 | CAWTVERGNTIYF | TGTGCCTGGACCGTGGAACGGGGAAACACCATATATTTT
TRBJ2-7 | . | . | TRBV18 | CASSPQRTGTYEQYF | TGTGCCAGCTCACCACAGAGGACGGGGACCTACGAGCAGTACTTC
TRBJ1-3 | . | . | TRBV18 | CASSKSGNTIYF | TGTGCCAGCTCAAAATCTGGAAACACCATATATTTT
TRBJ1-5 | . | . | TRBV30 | CAWSGQGNQPQHF | TGTGCCTGGAGTGGACAGGGCAATCAGCCCCAGCATTTT
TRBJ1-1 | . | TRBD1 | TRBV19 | CASSIDSRTGGTEAFF | TGTGCCAGTAGTATAGATAGCCGGACAGGGGGCACTGAAGCTTTCTTT
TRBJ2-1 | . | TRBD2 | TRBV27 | CASSPDGLASFYNEQFF | TGTGCCAGCAGTCCAGACGGACTAGCGAGTTTTTACAATGAGCAGTTCTTC
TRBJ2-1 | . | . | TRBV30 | CALRPGLLSYNEQFF | TGTGCCCTGCGACCGGGACTTCTTTCATACAATGAGCAGTTCTTC
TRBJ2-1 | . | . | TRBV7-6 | CASSLVLNEQFF | TGTGCCAGCAGCTTAGTGTTGAATGAGCAGTTCTTC
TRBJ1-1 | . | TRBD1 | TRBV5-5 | CASSLAGGLTEAFF | TGTGCCAGCAGCTTGGCAGGGGGCTTAACTGAAGCTTTCTTT
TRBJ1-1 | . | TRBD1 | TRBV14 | CASSRHRGVATEAFF | TGTGCCAGCAGCCGCCACAGGGGAGTGGCCACTGAAGCTTTCTTT
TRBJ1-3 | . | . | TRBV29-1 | CSVEDKAGNTIYF | TGCAGCGTTGAGGATAAGGCTGGAAACACCATATATTTT
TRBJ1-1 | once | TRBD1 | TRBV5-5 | CASSYLDRAFSMAFF | TGTGCCAGCAGTTACCTGGACAGGGCCTTCTCCATGGCTTTCTTT
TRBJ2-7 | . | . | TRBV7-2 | CASSLALPYEQYF | TGTGCCAGCAGCTTAGCGCTTCCCTACGAGCAGTACTTC
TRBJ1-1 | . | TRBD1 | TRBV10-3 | CATGTGAGTEAFF | TGTGCCACCGGGACAGGGGCCGGAACTGAAGCTTTCTTT